These 3 T cell receptor beta chains were all obtained from the same sample, sequenced in a study of tissue T cells after allogeneic stem cell transplantation. Only in-frame clones appear in the TCRdb table, and some are missing; sequencing was by immunoSEQ multiplex PCR. This sample has about 5,200 clones, with roughly a third found just once. The time point denotes: mouse harvest day 14 after allogeneic transplant. The graft held 10^6 splenic CD5+ T cells and 10^7 T-cell-depleted bone marrow cells. What was sequenced was skin. The source is a female BALB/c mouse given C57BL/6 T cells with graft-versus-host disease after an allogeneic hematopoietic cell transplant.

Concerning this clone: Mouse gene names apply. The sequence runs out 1 residue before the end of the CDR3; the remainder is reconstructed from the germline J gene. The chain has TRBV26 and TRBJ1-5; the match to TRBD1 covers 12 bases. Germline CDR1 and CDR2: KGHPV and FQNQEV (reference sequence). V was pared by 4 bases and J by 4 bases, with 8 bases of the junction left unmatched. There are 17 residues in the CDR3. CDR3 amino acids: CASSPSRDRGRNQAPLF. Incomplete CDR3 DNA: TGTGCCAGCAGTCCGTCCCGGGACAGGGGGCGAAACCAGGCTCCGCTT.

In the case of this clone: Gene names are mouse gene names. The CDR3 end falls 1 residue outside the read, so it is completed with the germline J gene. The chain has TRBV26 and TRBJ1-1, with 9 bases identical to TRBD1. Looked up from germline, CDR1 is KGHPV and CDR2 is FQNQEV (reference sequence). Germline trimming cut 4 bases from V and 4 bases from J; bases unmatched to any gene: 1. The CDR3 contains 13 residues. Partial CDR3 DNA: TGTGCCAGCAGTCGGACAGGGGTCACAGAAGTCTTC. Protein: CASSRTGVTEVF. The CDR3 reads in full as CASSRTGVTEVFF.

This clone appeared a few times. Gene names are mouse gene names. The read stops 1 residue short of the end of the CDR3; the missing end is completed from the germline J gene. The V and J genes are TRBV3 and TRBJ2-7; TRBD1 matches 8 bases. The V and J ends lost 5 bases and 7 bases, in that order; junction bases with no gene match: 7. The length of the CDR3 is 13 residues. CDR1 and CDR2 from the germline V gene are SNHLY and FYNGKV (reference sequence). CDR3 residues: CASSRTGLWEQYF. Partial CDR3 DNA: TGTGCCAGCAGCAGGACAGGGTTGTGGGAACAGTAC.